The 32 T cell receptor beta chains below all came from one sample that was sequenced in a study of T cells in Graves' hyperthyroidism and ophthalmopathy. What was amplified from RNA transcripts were TCR beta CDR3 regions. The study used the HTBI primer set for a first-round RT-PCR of the TCR CDR3. TCRdb reprocessed the multiplex PCR reads via MiXCR and lists one record per CDR3 protein. The table includes 250,000 to 300,000 distinct CDR3 sequences, roughly 15% detected once. Sequencing used blood. The receptors originated from a woman between 40 and 50 years old with Graves' hyperthyroidism that later progressed to Graves' ophthalmopathy.

This sequence joins TRBV2 and TRBJ1-1; maybe TRBD1 (5 bases). With 5 bases removed from V and 6 bases from J, the gap between germline ends came to 19 bases. This CDR3 comprises 15 residues. CDR1 SNHLY and CDR2 FYNNEI come from the germline V gene. CDR3 bases: TGTGCCAGCAGTTCCTCCCCCCCAGGGAGGGCTGAAGCTTTCTTT. This gives the protein CASSSSPPGRAEAFF.

This clonotype was picked up many times. DNA of the CDR3: TGTGCCAGCAGCTTACTAGCGAACACCGGGGAGCTGTTTTTT. Translation gives CASSLLANTGELFF. V usage is TRBV27 and J usage is TRBJ2-2; D possibly corresponds to TRBD2 (5 bases). The ends were cut back, 6 bases at V and 0 bases at J, with 8 bases in the middle. Germline V lookup: CDR1 MNHEY, CDR2 SMNVEV (reference sequence). This CDR3 is 14 amino acids long.

This clonotype was observed many times. This chain joins TRBV19 and TRBJ2-1, with TRBD2 matching 8 bases. Trimming at V came to 4 bases and at J to 4 bases, leaving 6 bases not matched to a gene. Germline CDR1 reads LNHDA; CDR2 reads SQIVND (reference sequence). The CDR3 spans 15 residues. This chain's CDR3 is CASSNGLASYNEQFF. CDR3 sequence (DNA): TGTGCCAGTAGTAACGGACTAGCTTCATACAATGAGCAGTTCTTC.

The chain uses TRBV30 and TRBJ2-6; D possibly corresponds to TRBD1 (6 bases). V was pared by 3 bases and J by 2 bases, with 8 bases between. CDR1 and CDR2 from the germline V gene are GTSNPN and SVGIG (reference sequence). The CDR3 runs 14 residues. The CDR3 region has the DNA TGTGCCTGGAGCACAGGGACTGGGGCCAACGTCCTGACTTTC. Amino acid sequence: CAWSTGTGANVLTF.

In its sample, this clonotype was seen many times. The genes are TRBV28 and TRBJ2-7; 13 bases are shared with TRBD2. CDR1 is MDHEN and CDR2 is SYDVKM in the germline V gene. Unmatched junction bases numbered 4, after V lost 7 bases and J lost 7 bases. The CDR3 spans 13 residues. CDR3 in DNA: TGTGCCAGCAAAACTAGCGGGAGGGTTGAGCAGTACTTC. It translates to CASKTSGRVEQYF.

In the case of this clonotype: A read error may explain this, as a much larger clone is one base away. The chain recombines TRBV29-1 with TRBJ1-2, with TRBD1 matching over 8 bases. The V gene's germline CDR1 is SQVTM and CDR2 ANQGSEA. Trimming took 5 bases from V and 6 from J; bases not matched to a gene: 8. The CDR3 runs 13 residues. As DNA, the CDR3 is TGCAGCGTTCCCCAGGACAGGGTCGATGGCTACACCTTC. Amino acid sequence: CSVPQDRVDGYTF.

This clonotype occurred many times. V and J are TRBV11-2 and TRBJ2-1, with 8 nucleotides matching TRBD2. CDR1 and CDR2 from the germline V gene are SGHAT and FQNNGV. Trimming removed 0 bases from V and 9 bases from J; junction bases left unmatched: 1. This CDR3 spans 13 amino acids. The CDR3 loop reads CASSLDSGTEQFF. The CDR3 coding sequence is TGTGCCAGCAGCTTAGATAGCGGGACTGAGCAGTTCTTC.

In its sample, this clonotype was seen many times. This chain joins TRBV9 and TRBJ2-7, with 9 bases fitting TRBD1. With V trimmed by 4 bases and J by 3 bases, 8 bases remained unmatched. There are 15 residues in the CDR3. Germline CDR1 and CDR2: SGDLS and YYNGEE. The CDR3 sequence is CASSPRTGENYEQYF. In nucleotides, the CDR3 is TGTGCCAGCAGCCCCCGGACAGGGGAAAACTACGAGCAGTACTTC. Together with reference TRBV9 and TRBJ2-7, the CDR3 gives the full variable domain: DSGVTQTPKHLITATGQRVTLRCSPRSGDLSVYWYQQSLDQGLQFLIQYYNGEERAKGNILERFSAQQFPDLHSELNLSSLELGDSALYFCASSPRTGENYEQYFGPGTRLTVT.

At least ten counts were recorded for this clonotype. The V call is TRBV7-3, the J call TRBJ2-3, with D possibly matching TRBD2 (5 bases). The CDR3 covers 14 residues. V was cut by 2 bases and J by 2 bases, with 8 bases left in between. Germline V gene sequence: CDR1 SGHTA, CDR2 FQGTGA. The CDR3, as DNA: TGTGCCAGCAGCTTAGAGGGATACACAGATACGCAGTATTTT. Its protein is CASSLEGYTDTQYF.

There are many counts of this clonotype. The genes are TRBV2 and TRBJ1-5; 7 nucleotides line up with TRBD1. Trimming cost V 5 bases and J 7 bases; bases outside gene matches: 11. Germline CDR1 and CDR2: SNHLY and FYNNEI. The CDR3 is 15 amino acids. The CDR3, as DNA: TGTGCCAGCAGTTTGCGGGACAGTCTGAGGCAGCCCCAGCATTTT. Amino acid sequence: CASSLRDSLRQPQHF.

The chain has TRBV20-1 and TRBJ2-7; D not certain. Germline V gene sequence: CDR1 DFQATT, CDR2 SNEGSKA (reference sequence). Trimming stripped 4 bases from V and 3 bases from J, with 10 bases between. This CDR3 is 12 amino acids long. The CDR3 sequence is CSATSPLYEQYF. The CDR3 region has the DNA TGCAGTGCTACTTCCCCCCTCTACGAGCAGTACTTC.

In this sample, this clonotype turned up many times. The rearrangement joins TRBV28 to TRBJ2-5; D unresolved. Germline V gives CDR1 MDHEN, CDR2 SYDVKM. With 4 bases removed from V and 4 bases from J, the gap between germline ends came to 16 bases. The CDR3 runs to 15 residues. The CDR3 bases are TGTGCCAGCAGTTCCCCGCCCAACCTCCGAGAGACCCAGTACTTC. It codes for CASSSPPNLRETQYF. Looking up the rest from reference TRBV28 and TRBJ2-5 gives the full variable domain: DVKVTQSSRYLVKRTGEKVFLECVQDMDHENMFWYRQDPGLGLRLIYFSYDVKMKEKGDIPEGYSVSREKKERFSLILESASTNQTSMYLCASSSPPNLRETQYFGPGTRLLVL.

This clonotype was seen many times. The chain has TRBV7-9 and TRBJ2-1; 8 nucleotides match TRBD2. J lost 5 bases, V lost 2 bases, and 11 bases had no gene match. The CDR3 covers 17 residues. CDR1 is SEHNR and CDR2 is FQNEAQ in the germline V gene (reference sequence). The CDR3 sequence: CASSLSGPGGPHNEQFF. The DNA of the CDR3 is TGTGCCAGCAGCTTATCGGGCCCGGGAGGGCCCCACAATGAGCAGTTCTTC.

In this sample, this clonotype turned up many times. The rearrangement joins TRBV5-5 to TRBJ2-6; 7 bases line up with TRBD2. This CDR3 comprises 17 residues. Germline loops: CDR1 SGHKS, CDR2 YYEKEE (reference sequence). V shed 4 bases, J shed 0 bases, and the junction held 7 bases outside the gene matches. CDR3 nucleotide sequence: TGTGCCAGCAGCGCGTTGGGAGGGGCCTCTGGGGCCAACGTCCTGACTTTC. This gives the protein CASSALGGASGANVLTF.

This clonotype was observed a handful of times. This may stem from a read error, because a much larger clone lies one nucleotide away. This chain uses TRBV12-3 or TRBV12-4 with TRBJ2-7; D remains ambiguous. The CDR3 consists of 12 residues. The CDR3 DNA sequence: TGTGCCACCAGTTTCGTGGCATCCGAGCAGTACTTC. Translation: CATSFVASEQYF.

This clonotype has ten or more counts. The chain links TRBV4-2 to TRBJ1-1, with D perhaps TRBD1 (5 bases). The germline V gene has CDR1 LGHNA and CDR2 YNFKEQ. V was pared by 4 bases and J by 3 bases, with 21 bases between. The CDR3 has 17 residues. CDR3 nucleotides: TGTGCCAGCAGCCCCCCCCGGGAGACCTTGGGGGACACTGAAGCTTTCTTT. This encodes CASSPPRETLGDTEAFF.

This clonotype was seen more than once but under ten times. The V and J genes are TRBV3-1 and TRBJ2-7, with TRBD2 matching over 8 bases. The CDR3 covers 17 residues. The V gene end was trimmed by 0 bases and the J gene end by 6 bases; junction bases not matched to a gene: 13. Germline values: CDR1 LGHDT, CDR2 YNNKEL (reference sequence). The CDR3 loop is CASSQDPRIAGTSEQYF. The CDR3 region has the DNA TGTGCCAGCAGCCAAGATCCCCGAATAGCGGGAACCTCCGAGCAGTACTTC.

This clonotype was found many times. J is TRBJ2-7 and V is TRBV28; D is possibly TRBD2 (5 bases). CDR3 length: 14 residues. Germline V gene sequence: CDR1 MDHEN, CDR2 SYDVKM. Between the trimmed V and J ends, which lost 3 bases and 1 base, there was a span of 10 bases. DNA of the CDR3: TGTGCCAGCAGTTTGGAGGATTCATCCTACGAGCAGTACTTC. Amino acid sequence: CASSLEDSSYEQYF.

This chain uses TRBV28 with TRBJ1-1, with a tentative D call TRBD1 (6 bases). Trimming removed 4 bases at V and 7 bases at J, with 13 bases between. This CDR3 region has 13 residues. Germline-derived CDR1 and CDR2 are MDHEN and SYDVKM. Here the CDR3 reads CASSSKGHFEAFF. CDR3 nucleotide sequence: TGTGCCAGCAGTTCAAAGGGACACTTTGAAGCTTTCTTT.

This clonotype was observed many times. The V and J genes are TRBV20-1 and TRBJ1-1, with 8 nucleotides matching TRBD1. CDR1 and CDR2 (germline): DFQATT, SNEGSKA (reference sequence). J gave up 2 bases and V 2 bases, and 7 bases lay outside the gene matches. The length of the CDR3 is 15 residues. The CDR3 spells CSARPRGQVNTEAFF. The DNA of the CDR3 is TGCAGTGCTAGACCCCGGGGACAGGTTAACACTGAAGCTTTCTTT.

This rearrangement joins TRBV4-2 to TRBJ2-1; tentatively, D is TRBD2 (5 bases). Trimming took off 0 bases at V and 3 bases at J, with 15 bases between the two ends. CDR1 is LGHNA, CDR2 YNFKEQ, per germline. The length of the CDR3 is 17 residues. The CDR3, as DNA: TGTGCCAGCAGCCAAGACCCCCCGGGGTACCTCTACAATGAGCAGTTCTTC. Protein: CASSQDPPGYLYNEQFF.

This clonotype was picked up a small number of times. As DNA, the CDR3 is TGCGCCAGCAGCCAAGCCCAGGGGAACTACGAGCAGTACTTC. Protein sequence: CASSQAQGNYEQYF. The V gene is TRBV4-1, the J gene TRBJ2-7; TRBD1 might be the D (6 bases). The CDR3 runs to 14 residues. Between the trimmed V and J ends, which lost 1 base and 3 bases, there was a span of 10 bases. CDR1 MGHRA and CDR2 YSYEKL come from the germline V gene.

This clonotype was counted ten times or more. V is TRBV5-1 and J is TRBJ2-7, with a weak D call TRBD2 (6 bases). With 5 bases removed from V and 2 bases from J, the gap between germline ends came to 17 bases. The CDR3 runs 15 residues. Germline CDR1 and CDR2: SGHRS and YFSETQ. The CDR3 is CASRRPGGATYEQYF. CDR3 nucleotides: TGCGCCAGCAGACGCCCCGGAGGGGCTACCTACGAGCAGTACTTC.

To note about this clonotype: A much larger clone sits a single nucleotide away, making a read error possible. The chain carries TRBV20-1 and TRBJ2-1; D is unclear. The CDR3 totals 14 residues. The V gene's germline CDR1 is DFQATT and CDR2 SNEGSKA (reference sequence). Here the CDR3 DNA reads TGCAGTGCTAGACTCTCTTTCAAGCCGTATGAGCAGTCCTTC. Translation gives CSARLSFKPYEQSF.

The chain recombines TRBV12-3 or TRBV12-4 with TRBJ2-2, with D perhaps TRBD1 (6 bases). Trimming removed 5 bases from V and 5 bases from J, with 12 bases in between. CDR3 length: 14 residues. The CDR3 loop is CASSGSGETGELFF. CDR3 sequence (DNA): TGTGCCAGCAGTGGTTCAGGGGAAACCGGGGAGCTGTTTTTT.

This clonotype occurred many times. One base away lies a much larger clone, so this may be a sequencing read error. The chain is built from TRBV11-2 and TRBJ2-3; TRBD1 or TRBD2 may be the D gene (5 bases each). The CDR3 covers 16 residues. Germline-derived CDR1 and CDR2 are SGHAT and FQNNGV. CDR3 DNA sequence: TGTGTCAGCAGACAGATTCGACGGGAACCCACAGATACGCAGTATTTT. Protein: CVSRQIRREPTDTQYF.

This clonotype has ten or more counts. V is TRBV28 and J is TRBJ2-2, with D unresolved. Germline V gene data show CDR1 as MDHEN and CDR2 as SYDVKM. The CDR3 contains 12 residues. Trimming took 3 bases from V and 6 from J, leaving 5 bases between them. The chain's CDR3 is CASSFSPGELFF. The CDR3 DNA reads as TGTGCCAGCAGTTTTTCACCCGGGGAGCTGTTTTTT.

The chain carries TRBV20-1 and TRBJ1-2; weak D call: TRBD1 (5 bases). V lost 5 bases and J lost 3, with 16 bases in between. CDR1 is DFQATT, CDR2 SNEGSKA, per germline (reference sequence). The CDR3 extends over 14 amino acids. CDR3 sequence reads: CSAAPGPGDYGYTF. CDR3 sequence (DNA): TGCAGTGCTGCGCCGGGGCCGGGGGACTATGGCTACACCTTC.

The table lists this clonotype with many counts. This sequence joins TRBV2 and TRBJ2-7, with D perhaps matching TRBD2 (5 bases). The V and J ends lost 7 bases and 3 bases respectively, with 19 bases between them. The CDR3 has 15 amino acids. Germline lookup yields CDR1 SNHLY and CDR2 FYNNEI. CDR3 residues: CASNRGPMALYEQYF. In DNA form, the CDR3 reads TGTGCCAGCAACAGAGGGCCCATGGCCCTCTACGAGCAGTACTTC. Using reference TRBV2 and TRBJ2-7 for the parts outside the CDR3, the full variable domain is EPEVTQTPSHQVTQMGQEVILRCVPISNHLYFYWYRQILGQKVEFLVSFYNNEISEKSEIFDDQFSVERPDGSNFTLKIRSTKLEDSAMYFCASNRGPMALYEQYFGPGTRLTVT.

This clonotype was found many times. The genes are TRBV2 and TRBJ2-1; D is perhaps TRBD2 (6 bases). Trimming removed 4 bases at V and 0 bases at J, with 10 bases between. Germline V gene lookup returns CDR1 SNHLY and CDR2 FYNNEI. The length of the CDR3 is 15 residues. The CDR3 region is CASSVAEYSYNEQFF. The DNA for the CDR3 is TGTGCCAGCAGTGTAGCGGAATACTCCTACAATGAGCAGTTCTTC.

This clonotype was seen repeatedly, ten times or more. The chain carries TRBV7-9 and TRBJ2-1, with D possibly matching TRBD1 (5 bases). The V and J ends lost 6 bases and 9 bases respectively, with 15 bases between them. Germline V gene sequence: CDR1 SEHNR, CDR2 FQNEAQ (reference sequence). This CDR3 comprises 13 residues. CDR3 region: CASRHGARGEQFF. The DNA of the CDR3 is TGTGCCAGCAGGCATGGGGCGCGTGGTGAGCAGTTCTTC.

This clonotype was seen many times. The V and J genes are TRBV2 and TRBJ1-6, with 9 bases lining up with TRBD1. This CDR3 spans 15 amino acids. CDR1 is SNHLY and CDR2 is FYNNEI in the germline V gene. J was trimmed by 4 bases and V by 3 bases; bases with no gene match: 1. The CDR3 reads CASSEGQGYNSPLHF. For the CDR3, the DNA is TGTGCCAGCAGTGAGGGACAGGGTTATAATTCACCCCTCCACTTT.